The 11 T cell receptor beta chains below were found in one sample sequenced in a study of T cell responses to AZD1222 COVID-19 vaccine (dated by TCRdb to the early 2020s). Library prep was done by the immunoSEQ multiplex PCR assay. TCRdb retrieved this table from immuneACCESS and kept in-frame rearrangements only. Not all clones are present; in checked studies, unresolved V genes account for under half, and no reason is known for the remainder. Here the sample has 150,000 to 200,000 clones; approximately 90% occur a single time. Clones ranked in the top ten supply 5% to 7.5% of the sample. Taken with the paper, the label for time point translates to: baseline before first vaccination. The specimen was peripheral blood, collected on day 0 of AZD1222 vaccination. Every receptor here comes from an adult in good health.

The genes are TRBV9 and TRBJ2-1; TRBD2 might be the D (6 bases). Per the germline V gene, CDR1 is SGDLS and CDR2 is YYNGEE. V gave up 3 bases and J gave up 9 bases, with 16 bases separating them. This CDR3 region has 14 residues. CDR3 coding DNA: TGTGCCAGCAGCGGACGGAAGGGAGGAGGTGAGCAGTTCTTC. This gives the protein CASSGRKGGGEQFF.

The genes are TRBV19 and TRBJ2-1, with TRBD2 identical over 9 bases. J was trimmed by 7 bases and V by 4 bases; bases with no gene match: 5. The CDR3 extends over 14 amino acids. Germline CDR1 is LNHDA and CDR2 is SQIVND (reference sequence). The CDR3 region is CASSTSGALNEQFF. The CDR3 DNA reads TGTGCCAGTAGTACTAGCGGGGCCCTTAATGAGCAGTTCTTC.

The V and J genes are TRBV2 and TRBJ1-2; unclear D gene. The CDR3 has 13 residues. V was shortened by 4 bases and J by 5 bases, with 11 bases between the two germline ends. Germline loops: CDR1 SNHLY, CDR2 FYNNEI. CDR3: CASSGTALYGYTF. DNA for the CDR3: TGTGCCAGCAGTGGGACGGCACTTTATGGCTACACCTTC.

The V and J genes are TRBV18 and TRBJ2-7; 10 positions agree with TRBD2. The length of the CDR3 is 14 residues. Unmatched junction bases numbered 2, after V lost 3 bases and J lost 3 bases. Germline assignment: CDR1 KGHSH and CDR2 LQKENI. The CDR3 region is CASSPASGSYEQYF. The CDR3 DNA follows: TGTGCCAGCTCACCGGCTAGCGGGAGCTACGAGCAGTACTTC.

The chain's CDR3 is CASSLSRNRVLTEAFF. The CDR3 DNA reads TGTGCCAGCAGCTTAAGCAGGAACAGGGTCCTCACTGAAGCTTTCTTT. V is TRBV11-2 and J is TRBJ1-1, with D possibly matching TRBD1 (6 bases). Germline V lookup: CDR1 SGHAT, CDR2 FQNNGV. Trimming stripped 2 bases from V and 4 bases from J, with 17 bases between. CDR3 size: 16 residues.

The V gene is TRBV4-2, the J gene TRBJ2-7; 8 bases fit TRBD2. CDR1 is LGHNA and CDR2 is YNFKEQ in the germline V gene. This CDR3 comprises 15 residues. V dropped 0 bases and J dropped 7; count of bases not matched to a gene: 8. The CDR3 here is CASSQDGAGGGEQYF. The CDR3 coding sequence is TGTGCCAGCAGCCAAGATGGGGCGGGAGGTGGGGAGCAGTACTTC.

The CDR3 nucleotides read TGTGCCGCAGGGGTTGGAGAGACCCAGTACTTC. Translated, it gives CAAGVGETQYF. The chain links TRBV2 to TRBJ2-5, with a tentative D call TRBD1 (6 bases). The V end was cut by 11 bases, the J end by 4 bases, with 11 bases between. Germline-derived CDR1 and CDR2 are SNHLY and FYNNEI. The CDR3 is made up of 11 amino acids.

The CDR3 DNA is TGTGCCAGCTACAACTCCTACGAGCAGTACTTC. Translating it yields CASYNSYEQYF. The rearrangement uses TRBV28 and TRBJ2-7, with unresolved D. V shed 8 bases and J shed 0 bases, with 5 bases lying between them. The CDR3 contains 11 residues. The V gene's germline CDR1 is MDHEN and CDR2 SYDVKM. The whole variable domain, filled in from reference TRBV28 and TRBJ2-7, reads DVKVTQSSRYLVKRTGEKVFLECVQDMDHENMFWYRQDPGLGLRLIYFSYDVKMKEKGDIPEGYSVSREKKERFSLILESASTNQTSMYLCASYNSYEQYFGPGTRLTVT.

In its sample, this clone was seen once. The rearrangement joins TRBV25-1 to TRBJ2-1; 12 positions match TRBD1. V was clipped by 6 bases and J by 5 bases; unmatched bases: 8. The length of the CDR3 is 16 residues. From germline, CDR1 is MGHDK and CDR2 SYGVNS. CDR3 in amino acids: CASSLTGTGGHNEQFF. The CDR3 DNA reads TGTGCCAGCAGCCTAACCGGGACAGGGGGCCACAATGAGCAGTTCTTC.

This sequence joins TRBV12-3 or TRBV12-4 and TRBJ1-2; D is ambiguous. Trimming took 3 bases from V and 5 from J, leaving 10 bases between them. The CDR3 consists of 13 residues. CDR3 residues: CASSLEVNYGYTF. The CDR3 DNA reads TGTGCCAGCAGTTTGGAGGTGAATTATGGCTACACCTTC.

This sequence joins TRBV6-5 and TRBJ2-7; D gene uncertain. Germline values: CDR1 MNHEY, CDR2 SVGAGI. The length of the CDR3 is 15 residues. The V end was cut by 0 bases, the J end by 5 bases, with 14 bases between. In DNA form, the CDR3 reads TGTGCCAGCAGTTACTCGGGGTGGGATAGACACGAGCAGTACTTC. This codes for CASSYSGWDRHEQYF.